Below, 9 T cell receptor beta chains from the same sample are listed, as sequenced in a study of blood T cell repertoires in COVID-19. TCRdb keeps only in-frame clones here, not all; method: immunoSEQ multiplex PCR. Seen here are about 180,000 clones, roughly 80% observed once, and the top ten hold 13% to 15%. The sample was PBMCs or T cells enriched from blood (not recorded which). The receptors derive from a man in his sixties who had been exposed to COVID-19.

The rearrangement uses TRBV29-1 and TRBJ2-7, with a tentative D call TRBD2 (5 bases). The germline CDR1 and CDR2 sequences are SQVTM and ANQGSEA. V was shortened by 6 bases and J by 5 bases, with 11 bases between the two germline ends. The CDR3 loop spans 11 amino acids. CDR3 coding DNA: TGCAGCGTAACACTAGTCGACGAGCAGTACTTC. This translates into CSVTLVDEQYF.

The rearrangement joins TRBV3-1 (or the pseudogene TRBV3-2) to TRBJ1-1, with D hard to call. V was clipped by 0 bases and J by 2 bases, with 13 bases between them. CDR3 length equals 16 residues. CDR1 is LGHDT and CDR2 is YNNKEL in the germline V gene (reference sequence). Written as DNA, the CDR3 is TGTGCCAGCAGCCAAGATCGGAGGATACCTAACACTGAAGCTTTCTTT. It specifies CASSQDRRIPNTEAFF.

This rearrangement joins TRBV27 to TRBJ1-4; tentative D call: TRBD1 (6 bases). Looked up from germline, CDR1 is MNHEY and CDR2 is SMNVEV (reference sequence). The CDR3 length is 15 residues. With 2 bases removed from V and 4 bases from J, the gap between germline ends came to 11 bases. CDR3 coding DNA: TGTGCCAGCAGTTTAGGGACAACGATTAATGAAAAACTGTTTTTT. Protein sequence: CASSLGTTINEKLFF.

V is TRBV28 and J is TRBJ2-1, with D possibly being TRBD2 (5 bases). The CDR3 contains 12 residues. Germline V gives CDR1 MDHEN, CDR2 SYDVKM. Trimming left V 6 bases short and J 7 bases short, with 10 bases between. CDR3 nucleotide sequence: TGTGCCAGCAGAGAAACTAGAAATGAGCAGTTCTTC. Protein product: CASRETRNEQFF.

The rearrangement joins TRBV28 to TRBJ2-5, with D perhaps TRBD2 (6 bases). This CDR3 comprises 13 residues. V was pared by 6 bases and J by 7 bases, with 15 bases between. The V gene's germline CDR1 is MDHEN and CDR2 SYDVKM. In nucleotides, the CDR3 is TGTGCCAGCAGAACGACGGGGGAATGGACCCAGTACTTC. It yields the protein CASRTTGEWTQYF.

This chain uses TRBV9 with TRBJ1-3; D may be TRBD1 (5 bases). CDR3 size: 15 residues. V was cut by 0 bases and J by 1 base, with 8 bases left in between. The germline V gene encodes CDR1 SGDLS and CDR2 YYNGEE. Here the CDR3 reads CASSVGTQSGNTIYF. The CDR3 nucleotides are TGTGCCAGCAGCGTAGGGACACAATCTGGAAACACCATATATTTT.

The V and J genes are TRBV27 and TRBJ2-1, with a possible D match to TRBD1 (6 bases). This CDR3 is 15 amino acids long. The V end was cut by 4 bases, the J end by 4 bases, with 14 bases between. Per germline, CDR1 MNHEY and CDR2 SMNVEV (reference sequence). The DNA of the CDR3 is TGTGCCAGCAGTTCACCCGACAGGCGATACAATGAGCAGTTCTTC. As protein: CASSSPDRRYNEQFF.

The count of this clone is one. The rearrangement uses TRBV7-2 and TRBJ2-5, with TRBD2 identical over 8 bases. J lost 4 bases, V lost 5 bases, and 6 bases had no gene match. Per germline, CDR1 SGHTA and CDR2 FQGNSA. The CDR3 runs to 14 residues. The DNA of the CDR3 is TGTGCCAGCAGCCCGGGGCTAGCGGGAGAGACCCAGTACTTC. This codes for CASSPGLAGETQYF. The full variable domain, with the rest looked up from reference TRBV7-2 and TRBJ2-5, is GAGVSQSPSNKVTEKGKDVELRCDPISGHTALYWYRQSLGQGLEFLIYFQGNSAPDKSGLPSDRFSAERTGGSVSTLTIQRTQQEDSAVYLCASSPGLAGETQYFGPGTRLLVL.

The chain has TRBV19 and TRBJ1-3; no firm D call. This CDR3 region has 17 residues. Looked up from germline, CDR1 is LNHDA and CDR2 is SQIVND (reference sequence). The V end lost 4 bases, the J end lost 1 base, and 17 bases lay between the germline ends. The CDR3 region is CASSNDRLGVSGNTIYF. The DNA of the CDR3 is TGTGCCAGTAGTAACGATCGGCTGGGAGTGTCTGGAAACACCATATATTTT. The full variable domain, with the rest looked up from reference TRBV19 and TRBJ1-3, is DGGITQSPKYLFRKEGQNVTLSCEQNLNHDAMYWYRQDPGQGLRLIYYSQIVNDFQKGDIAEGYSVSREKKESFPLTVTSAQKNPTAFYLCASSNDRLGVSGNTIYFGEGSWLTVV.